Sequencing of this T cell receptor beta chain was carried out in a study of radiotherapy plus CTLA-4 blockade in lung cancer. The V end lost 4 bases, the J end lost 4 bases, and 11 bases lay between the germline ends. Germline-derived CDR1 and CDR2 are SNHLY and FYNNEI. The length of the CDR3 is 14 residues. The repertoire was sequenced with immunoSEQ multiplex PCR; TCRdb's copy has only in-frame clones and lacks some. The sample includes 120,000 or so clones, 80% to 90% seen only once; the top ten take 6.9%. This sample comprised peripheral blood, obtained from a patient treated with radiotherapy plus ipilimumab. The chain links TRBV2 to TRBJ1-5; unclear D gene. The receptor comes from a human donor with non-small cell lung cancer that progressed on radiotherapy plus ipilimumab. The CDR3 nucleotides are TGTGCCAGCAGTGCGGCACTAGTTAATCAGCCCCAGCATTTT. Amino acid sequence: CASSAALVNQPQHF.